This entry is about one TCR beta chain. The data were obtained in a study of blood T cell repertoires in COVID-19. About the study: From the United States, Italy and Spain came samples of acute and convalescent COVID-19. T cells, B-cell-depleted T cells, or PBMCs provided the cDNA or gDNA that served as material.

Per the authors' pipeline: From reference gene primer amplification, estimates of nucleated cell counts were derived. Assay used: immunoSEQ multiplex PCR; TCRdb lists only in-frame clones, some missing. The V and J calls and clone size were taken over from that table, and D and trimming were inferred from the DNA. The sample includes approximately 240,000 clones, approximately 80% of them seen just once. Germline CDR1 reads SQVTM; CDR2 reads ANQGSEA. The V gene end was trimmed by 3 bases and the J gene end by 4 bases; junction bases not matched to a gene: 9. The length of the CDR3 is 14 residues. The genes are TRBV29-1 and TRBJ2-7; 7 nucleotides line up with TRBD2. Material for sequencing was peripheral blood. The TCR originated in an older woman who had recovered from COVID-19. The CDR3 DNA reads TGCAGCGTTGACGTCTATCAGGGAGGGTACGAGCAGTACTTC. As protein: CSVDVYQGGYEQYF.